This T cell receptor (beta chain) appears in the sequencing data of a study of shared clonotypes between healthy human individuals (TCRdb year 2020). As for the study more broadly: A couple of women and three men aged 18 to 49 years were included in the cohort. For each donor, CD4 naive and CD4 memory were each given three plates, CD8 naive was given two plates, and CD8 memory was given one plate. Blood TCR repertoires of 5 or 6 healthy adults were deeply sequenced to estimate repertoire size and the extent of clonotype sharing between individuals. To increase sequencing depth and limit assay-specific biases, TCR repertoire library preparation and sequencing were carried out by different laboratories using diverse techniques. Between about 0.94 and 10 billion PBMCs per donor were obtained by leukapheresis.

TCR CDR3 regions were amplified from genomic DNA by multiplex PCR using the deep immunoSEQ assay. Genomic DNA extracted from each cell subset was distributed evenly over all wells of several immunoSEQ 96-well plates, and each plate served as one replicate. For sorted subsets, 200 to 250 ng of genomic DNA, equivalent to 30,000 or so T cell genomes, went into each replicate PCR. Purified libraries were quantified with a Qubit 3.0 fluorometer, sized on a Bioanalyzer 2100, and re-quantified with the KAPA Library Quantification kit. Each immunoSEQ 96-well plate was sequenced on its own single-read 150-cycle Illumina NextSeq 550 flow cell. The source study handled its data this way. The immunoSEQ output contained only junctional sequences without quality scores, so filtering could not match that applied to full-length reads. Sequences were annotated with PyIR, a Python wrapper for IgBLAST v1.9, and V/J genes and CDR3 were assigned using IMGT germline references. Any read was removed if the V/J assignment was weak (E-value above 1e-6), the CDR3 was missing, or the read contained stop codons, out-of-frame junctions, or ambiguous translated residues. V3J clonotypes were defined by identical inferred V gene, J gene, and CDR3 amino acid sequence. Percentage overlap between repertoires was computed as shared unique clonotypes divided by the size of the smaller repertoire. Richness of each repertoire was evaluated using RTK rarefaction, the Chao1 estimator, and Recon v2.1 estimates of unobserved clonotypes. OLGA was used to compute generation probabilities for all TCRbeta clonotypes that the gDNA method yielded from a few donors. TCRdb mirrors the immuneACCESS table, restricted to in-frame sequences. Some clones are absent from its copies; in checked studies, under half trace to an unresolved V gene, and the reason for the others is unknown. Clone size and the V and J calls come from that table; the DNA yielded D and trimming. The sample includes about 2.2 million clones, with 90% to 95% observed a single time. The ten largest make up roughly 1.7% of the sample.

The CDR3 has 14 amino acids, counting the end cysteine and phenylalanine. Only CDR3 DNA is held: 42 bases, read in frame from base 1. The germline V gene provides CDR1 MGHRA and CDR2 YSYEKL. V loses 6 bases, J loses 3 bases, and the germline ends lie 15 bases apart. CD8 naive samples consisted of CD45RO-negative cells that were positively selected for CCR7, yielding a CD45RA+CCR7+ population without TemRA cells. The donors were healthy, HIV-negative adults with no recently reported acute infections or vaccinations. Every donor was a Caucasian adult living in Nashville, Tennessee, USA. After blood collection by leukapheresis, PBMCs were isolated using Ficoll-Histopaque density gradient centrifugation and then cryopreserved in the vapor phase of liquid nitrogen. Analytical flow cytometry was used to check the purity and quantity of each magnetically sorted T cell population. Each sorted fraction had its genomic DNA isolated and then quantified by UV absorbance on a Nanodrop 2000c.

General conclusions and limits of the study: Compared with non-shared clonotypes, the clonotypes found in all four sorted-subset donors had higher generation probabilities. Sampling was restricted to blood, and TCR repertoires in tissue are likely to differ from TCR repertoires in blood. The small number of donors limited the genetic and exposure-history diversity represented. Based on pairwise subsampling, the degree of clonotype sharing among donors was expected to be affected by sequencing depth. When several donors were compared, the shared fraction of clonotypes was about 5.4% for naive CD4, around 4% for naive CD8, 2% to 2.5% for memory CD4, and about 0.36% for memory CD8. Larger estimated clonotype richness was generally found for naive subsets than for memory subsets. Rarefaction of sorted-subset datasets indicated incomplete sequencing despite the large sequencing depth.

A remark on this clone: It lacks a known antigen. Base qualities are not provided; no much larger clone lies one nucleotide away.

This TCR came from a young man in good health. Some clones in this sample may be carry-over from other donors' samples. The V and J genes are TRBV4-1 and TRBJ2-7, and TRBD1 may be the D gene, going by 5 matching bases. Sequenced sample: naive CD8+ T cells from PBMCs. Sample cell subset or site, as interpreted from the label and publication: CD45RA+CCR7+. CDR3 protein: CASSYRSTHYEQYF. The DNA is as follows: TGCGCCAGCAGTTACAGGTCCACTCACTACGAGCAGTACTTC.